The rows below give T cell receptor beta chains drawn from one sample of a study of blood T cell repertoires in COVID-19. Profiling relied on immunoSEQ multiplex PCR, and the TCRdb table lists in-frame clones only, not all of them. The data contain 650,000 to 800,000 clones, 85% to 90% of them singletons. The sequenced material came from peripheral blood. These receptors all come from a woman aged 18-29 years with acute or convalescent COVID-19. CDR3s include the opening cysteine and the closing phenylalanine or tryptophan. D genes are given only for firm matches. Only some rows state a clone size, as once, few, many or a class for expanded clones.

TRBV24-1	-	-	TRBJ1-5	CATSDQVNQPQHF	TGTGCCACCAGTGACCAGGTCAATCAGCCCCAGCATTTT
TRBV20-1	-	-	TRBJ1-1	CSAVGDTEAFF	TGCAGTGCCGTAGGGGACACTGAAGCTTTCTTT
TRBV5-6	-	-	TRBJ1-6	CASREGRGTPLHF	TGTGCCAGCAGGGAAGGTCGGGGTACACCCCTCCACTTT
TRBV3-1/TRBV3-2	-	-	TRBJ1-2	CASSRGSALYGYTF	TGTGCCAGCAGCCGAGGGTCTGCCCTCTATGGCTACACCTTC
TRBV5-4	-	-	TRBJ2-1	CASRSGGRSSYNEQFF	TGTGCCAGCAGATCCGGGGGGCGTAGCTCCTACAATGAGCAGTTCTTC
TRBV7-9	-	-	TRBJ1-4	CASSFGGVEKLFF	TGTGCCAGCAGCTTCGGGGGGGTTGAAAAACTGTTTTTT
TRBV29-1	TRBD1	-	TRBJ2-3	CSVELRGLTGVPDTQYF	TGCAGCGTTGAATTGCGCGGGCTGACAGGGGTTCCAGATACGCAGTATTTT
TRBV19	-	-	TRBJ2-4	CASSRENIQYF	TGTGCCAGTAGTAGGGAGAACATTCAGTACTTC
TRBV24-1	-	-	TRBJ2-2	CATSDLQGSGELFF	TGTGCCACCAGTGATTTGCAGGGGTCCGGGGAGCTGTTTTTT
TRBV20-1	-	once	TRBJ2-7	CSARISNEQYF	TGCAGTGCTAGAATTAGCAACGAGCAGTACTTC
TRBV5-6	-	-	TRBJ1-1	CASSLVRQRNTEAFF	TGTGCCAGCAGCTTGGTGCGACAGAGGAACACTGAAGCTTTCTTT
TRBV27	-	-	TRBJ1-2	CASSPLTGQVYGYTF	TGTGCCAGCAGTCCGCTGACAGGCCAGGTCTATGGCTACACCTTC
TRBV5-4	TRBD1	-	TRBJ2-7	CASSLADRGRREQYF	TGTGCCAGCAGCTTGGCCGACAGGGGGCGTCGCGAGCAGTACTTC
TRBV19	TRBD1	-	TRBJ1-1	CASSVRDRGRNTEAFF	TGTGCCAGTAGTGTCCGGGACAGGGGGCGAAACACTGAAGCTTTCTTT
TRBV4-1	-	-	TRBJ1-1	CASSQEGRNTEAFF	TGCGCCAGCAGCCAAGAAGGGAGGAACACTGAAGCTTTCTTT
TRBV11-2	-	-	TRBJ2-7	CASSLWSGAGLPPYEQYF	TGTGCCAGCAGCTTATGGAGTGGGGCGGGACTCCCTCCTTACGAGCAGTACTTC
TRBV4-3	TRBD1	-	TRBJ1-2	CASSYRQGSNYGYTF	TGCGCCAGCAGCTACCGACAGGGGAGTAACTATGGCTACACCTTC
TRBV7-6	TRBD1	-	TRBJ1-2	CASSLFQGGDGYTF	TGTGCCAGCAGCTTATTCCAGGGGGGCGATGGCTACACCTTC
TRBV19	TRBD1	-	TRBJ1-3	CASSIDRKGAEFGNTIYF	TGTGCCAGTAGTATAGATCGAAAGGGGGCTGAGTTTGGAAACACCATATATTTT
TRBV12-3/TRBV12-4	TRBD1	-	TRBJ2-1	CASSSLGQGDQFF	TGTGCCAGCAGTTCTCTGGGACAGGGGGATCAGTTCTTC
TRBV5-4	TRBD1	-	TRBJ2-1	CASSLMAGTGVGNEQFF	TGTGCCAGCAGCTTGATGGCGGGGACAGGGGTGGGCAATGAGCAGTTCTTC
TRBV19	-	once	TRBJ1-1	CASSIAREAFF	TGTGCCAGTAGTATAGCCAGGGAAGCTTTCTTT
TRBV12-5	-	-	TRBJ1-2	CASGPTRGGGYTF	TGTGCTAGTGGTCCAACAAGGGGTGGTGGCTACACCTTC
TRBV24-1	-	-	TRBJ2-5	CATRSRSQETQYF	TGTGCCACCAGATCGAGGAGCCAAGAGACCCAGTACTTC
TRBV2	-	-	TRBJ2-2	CASSDNLGTGELFF	TGTGCCAGCAGTGACAATCTCGGCACCGGGGAGCTGTTTTTT
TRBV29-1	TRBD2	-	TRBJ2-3	CSLSGGTDTQYF	TGCAGCCTTAGCGGGGGCACAGATACGCAGTATTTT
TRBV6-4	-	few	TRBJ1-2	CASSDGGTPYGYTF	TGTGCCAGCAGTGATGGCGGGACTCCCTATGGCTACACCTTC
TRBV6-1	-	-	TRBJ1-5	CASSEPRGEGVQPQHF	TGTGCCAGCAGTGAACCGCGGGGGGAAGGGGTTCAGCCCCAGCATTTT
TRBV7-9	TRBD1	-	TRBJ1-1	CASSSETGGSAFF	TGTGCCAGCAGCTCGGAGACAGGGGGCTCGGCTTTCTTT
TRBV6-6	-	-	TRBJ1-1	CASNVIREGTEAFF	TGTGCCAGCAACGTCATCAGGGAGGGAACTGAAGCTTTCTTT
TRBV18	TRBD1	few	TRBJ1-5	CASSRQGGGQPQHF	TGTGCCAGCTCACGACAGGGTGGGGGGCAGCCCCAGCATTTT
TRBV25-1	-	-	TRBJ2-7	CASSLGLTSSYEQYF	TGTGCCAGCAGCCTAGGACTGACGAGCTCCTACGAGCAGTACTTC
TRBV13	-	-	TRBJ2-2	CASSSRQTNTNTGELFF	TGTGCCAGCAGCTCGCGACAGACGAACACGAACACCGGGGAGCTGTTTTTT
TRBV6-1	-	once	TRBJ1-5	CASSAPSGHPEGNQPQHF	TGTGCCAGCAGTGCCCCCTCAGGACATCCCGAAGGCAATCAGCCCCAGCATTTT
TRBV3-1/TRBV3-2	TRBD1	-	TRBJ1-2	CASSHSDRAAGYTF	TGTGCCAGCAGCCACTCCGACAGGGCGGCTGGCTACACCTTC
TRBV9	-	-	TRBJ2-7	CASSSGLRYEQYF	TGTGCCAGCAGCTCCGGACTCCGCTACGAGCAGTACTTC
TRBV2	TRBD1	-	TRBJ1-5	CASSYRQGSEPQHF	TGTGCCAGCAGTTATCGACAGGGGAGTGAGCCCCAGCATTTT
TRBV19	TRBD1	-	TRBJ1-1	CASSMELGQGDTEAFF	TGTGCCAGTAGTATGGAGCTCGGACAGGGTGACACTGAAGCTTTCTTT
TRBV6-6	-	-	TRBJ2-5	CASSPTRDRETQYF	TGTGCCAGCAGCCCCACGAGGGATCGGGAGACCCAGTACTTC
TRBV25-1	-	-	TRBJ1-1	CASSESRAGMIAFF	TGTGCCAGCAGTGAATCCCGGGCCGGGATGATTGCTTTCTTT
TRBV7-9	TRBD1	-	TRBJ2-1	CASRHGTGVVAYNEQFF	TGTGCCAGCAGACATGGGACAGGGGTGGTAGCCTACAATGAGCAGTTCTTC
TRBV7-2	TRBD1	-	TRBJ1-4	CASSLQGARGEKLFF	TGTGCCAGCAGTCTTCAGGGGGCAAGAGGTGAAAAACTGTTTTTT
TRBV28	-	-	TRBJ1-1	CASSLGGRGTEAFF	TGTGCCAGCAGTTTGGGGGGGCGGGGAACTGAAGCTTTCTTT
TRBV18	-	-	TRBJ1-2	CASSPLGVLYGYTF	TGTGCCAGCTCACCGCTCGGGGTTCTCTATGGCTACACCTTC
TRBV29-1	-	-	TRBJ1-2	CSVVQGHGGYTF	TGCAGCGTGGTACAGGGACATGGGGGCTACACCTTC
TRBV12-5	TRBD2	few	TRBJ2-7	CASGPPSGYYEQYF	TGTGCTAGTGGTCCTCCTAGCGGATACTACGAGCAGTACTTC
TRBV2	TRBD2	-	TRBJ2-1	CASSGVAGGSYNEQFF	TGTGCCAGCAGTGGTGTAGCGGGGGGATCCTACAATGAGCAGTTCTTC
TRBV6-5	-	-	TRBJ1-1	CASSFGQSPLTEAFF	TGTGCCAGCAGTTTTGGACAGAGCCCCCTAACTGAAGCTTTCTTT
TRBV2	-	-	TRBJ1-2	CASSEWDNSYGYTF	TGTGCCAGCAGTGAATGGGACAATAGCTATGGCTACACCTTC
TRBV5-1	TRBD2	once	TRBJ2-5	CASSWEGETQYF	TGCGCCAGCAGCTGGGAGGGGGAGACCCAGTACTTC
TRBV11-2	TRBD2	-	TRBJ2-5	CASSLRTSGGQETQYF	TGTGCCAGCAGCTTAAGGACTAGCGGGGGCCAAGAGACCCAGTACTTC